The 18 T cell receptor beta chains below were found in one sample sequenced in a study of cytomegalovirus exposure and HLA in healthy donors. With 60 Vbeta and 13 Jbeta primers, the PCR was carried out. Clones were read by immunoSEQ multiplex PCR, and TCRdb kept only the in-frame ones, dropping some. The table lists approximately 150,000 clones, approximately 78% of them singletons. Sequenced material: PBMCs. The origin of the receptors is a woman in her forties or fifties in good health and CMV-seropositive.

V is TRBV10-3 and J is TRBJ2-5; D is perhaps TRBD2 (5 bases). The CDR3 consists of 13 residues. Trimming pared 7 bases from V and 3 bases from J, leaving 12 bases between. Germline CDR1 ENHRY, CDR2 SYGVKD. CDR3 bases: TGTGCCATCACCCCCGAGGAGGAAGAGACCCAGTACTTC. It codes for CAITPEEEETQYF.

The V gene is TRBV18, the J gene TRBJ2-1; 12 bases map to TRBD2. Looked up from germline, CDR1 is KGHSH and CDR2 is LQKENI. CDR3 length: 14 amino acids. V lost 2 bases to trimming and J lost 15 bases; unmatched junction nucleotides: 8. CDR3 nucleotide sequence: TGTGCCAGCTCACCAGCGACTAGCGGGGGCCAGCTGTTCTTC. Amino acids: CASSPATSGGQLFF.

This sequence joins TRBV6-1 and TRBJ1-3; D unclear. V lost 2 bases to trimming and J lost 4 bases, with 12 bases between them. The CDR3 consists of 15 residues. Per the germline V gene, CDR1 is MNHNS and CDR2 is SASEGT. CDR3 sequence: CASSELTLRGNTIYF. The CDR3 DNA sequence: TGTGCCAGCAGTGAACTTACGCTGAGAGGAAACACCATATATTTT.

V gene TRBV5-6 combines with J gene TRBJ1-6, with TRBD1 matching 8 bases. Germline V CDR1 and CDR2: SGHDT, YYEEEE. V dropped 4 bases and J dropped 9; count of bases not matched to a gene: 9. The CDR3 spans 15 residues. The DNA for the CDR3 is TGTGCCAGCAGCGGAGGACAGGGAATTAGTTCACCCCTCCACTTT. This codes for CASSGGQGISSPLHF. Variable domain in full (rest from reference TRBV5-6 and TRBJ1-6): DAGVTQSPTHLIKTRGQQVTLRCSPKSGHDTVSWYQQALGQGPQFIFQYYEEEERQRGNFPDRFSGHQFPNYSSELNVNALLLGDSALYLCASSGGQGISSPLHFGNGTRLTVT.

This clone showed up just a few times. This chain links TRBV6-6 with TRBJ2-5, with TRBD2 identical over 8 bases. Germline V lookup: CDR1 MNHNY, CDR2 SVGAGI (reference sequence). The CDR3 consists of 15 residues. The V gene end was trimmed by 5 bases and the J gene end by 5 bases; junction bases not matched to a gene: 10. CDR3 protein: CASSRRARGGETQYF. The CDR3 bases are TGTGCCAGCAGTCGGCGGGCCCGGGGGGGGGAGACCCAGTACTTC.

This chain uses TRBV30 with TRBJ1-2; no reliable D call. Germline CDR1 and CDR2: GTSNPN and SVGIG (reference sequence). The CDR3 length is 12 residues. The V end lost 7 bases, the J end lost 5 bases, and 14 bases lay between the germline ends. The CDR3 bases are TGTGCCTCCGGTGTGGGGAGGTATGGCTACACCTTC. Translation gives CASGVGRYGYTF.

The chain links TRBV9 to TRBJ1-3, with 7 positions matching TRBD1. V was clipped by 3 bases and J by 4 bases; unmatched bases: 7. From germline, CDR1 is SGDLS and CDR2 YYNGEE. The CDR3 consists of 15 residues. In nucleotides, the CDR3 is TGTGCCAGCAGCGCGATACAGGGGAGAGGAAACACCATATATTTT. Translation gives CASSAIQGRGNTIYF.

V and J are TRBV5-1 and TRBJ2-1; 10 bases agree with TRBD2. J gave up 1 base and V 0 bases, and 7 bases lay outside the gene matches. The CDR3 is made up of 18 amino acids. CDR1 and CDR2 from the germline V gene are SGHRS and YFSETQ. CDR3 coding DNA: TGCGCCAGCAGCTTGGAGGGTAGCGGGGGGTTATCCTACAATGAGCAGTTCTTC. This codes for CASSLEGSGGLSYNEQFF. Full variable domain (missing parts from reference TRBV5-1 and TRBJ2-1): KAGVTQTPRYLIKTRGQQVTLSCSPISGHRSVSWYQQTPGQGLQFLFEYFSETQRNKGNFPGRFSGRQFSNSRSEMNVSTLELGDSALYLCASSLEGSGGLSYNEQFFGPGTRLTVL.

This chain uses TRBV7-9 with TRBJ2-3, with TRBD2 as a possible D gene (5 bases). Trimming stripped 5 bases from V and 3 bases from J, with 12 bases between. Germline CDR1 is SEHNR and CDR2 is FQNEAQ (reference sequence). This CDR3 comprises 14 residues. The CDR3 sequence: CASSGGLRTDTQYF. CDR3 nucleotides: TGTGCCAGCAGCGGCGGGTTGAGGACAGATACGCAGTATTTT.

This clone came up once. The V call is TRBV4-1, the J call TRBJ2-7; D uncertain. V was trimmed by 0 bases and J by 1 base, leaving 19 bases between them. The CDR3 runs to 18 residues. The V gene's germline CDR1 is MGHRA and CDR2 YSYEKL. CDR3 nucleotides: TGCGCCAGCAGCCAAGATCTGGTACGTGTGGCAGGTTCCTACGAGCAGTACTTC. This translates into CASSQDLVRVAGSYEQYF.

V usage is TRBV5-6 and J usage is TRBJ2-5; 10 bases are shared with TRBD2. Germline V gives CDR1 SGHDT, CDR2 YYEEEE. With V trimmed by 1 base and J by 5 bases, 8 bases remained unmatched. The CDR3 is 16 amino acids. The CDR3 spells CASSLRVAGGRETQYF. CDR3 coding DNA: TGTGCCAGCAGCTTGAGGGTAGCGGGGGGCCGGGAGACCCAGTACTTC.

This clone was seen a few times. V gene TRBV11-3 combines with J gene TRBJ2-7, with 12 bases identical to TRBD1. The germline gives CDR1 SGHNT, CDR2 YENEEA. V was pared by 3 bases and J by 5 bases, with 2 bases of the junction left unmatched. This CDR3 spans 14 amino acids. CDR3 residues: CASSLGQGADEQYF. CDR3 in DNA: TGTGCCAGCAGCTTGGGACAGGGGGCGGACGAGCAGTACTTC. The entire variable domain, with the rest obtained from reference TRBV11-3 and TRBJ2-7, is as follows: EAGVVQSPRYKIIEKKQPVAFWCNPISGHNTLYWYLQNLGQGPELLIRYENEEAVDDSQLPKDRFSAERLKGVDSTLKIQPAELGDSAVYLCASSLGQGADEQYFGPGTRLTVT.

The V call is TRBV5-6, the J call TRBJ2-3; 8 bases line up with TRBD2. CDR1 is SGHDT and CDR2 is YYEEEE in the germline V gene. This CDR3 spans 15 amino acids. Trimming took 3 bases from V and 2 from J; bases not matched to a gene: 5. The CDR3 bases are TGTGCCAGCAGCTATAGCGGGGCCCACACAGATACGCAGTATTTT. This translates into CASSYSGAHTDTQYF.

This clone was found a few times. The chain's CDR3 is CASSQNPGQGIGSPLHF. The CDR3 nucleotides are TGTGCCAGCTCACAGAATCCGGGACAGGGGATTGGTTCACCCCTCCACTTT. This chain links TRBV18 with TRBJ1-6; 10 bases match TRBD1. CDR1 is KGHSH and CDR2 is LQKENI in the germline V gene. There are 17 residues in the CDR3. V shed 4 bases, J shed 9 bases, and the junction held 12 bases outside the gene matches.

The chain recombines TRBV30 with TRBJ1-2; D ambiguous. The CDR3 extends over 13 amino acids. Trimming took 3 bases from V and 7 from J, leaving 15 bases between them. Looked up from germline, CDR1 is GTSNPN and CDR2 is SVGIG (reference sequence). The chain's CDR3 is CAWSGQPLSGYTF. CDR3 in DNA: TGTGCCTGGAGCGGTCAACCACTATCTGGCTACACCTTC.

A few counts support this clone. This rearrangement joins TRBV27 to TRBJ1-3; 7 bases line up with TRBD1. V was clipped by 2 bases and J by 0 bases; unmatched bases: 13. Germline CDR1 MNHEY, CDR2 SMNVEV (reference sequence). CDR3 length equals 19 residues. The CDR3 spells CASSLTKPGQLLSGNTIYF. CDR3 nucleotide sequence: TGTGCCAGCAGTTTAACTAAACCGGGACAGCTTCTCTCTGGAAACACCATATATTTT.

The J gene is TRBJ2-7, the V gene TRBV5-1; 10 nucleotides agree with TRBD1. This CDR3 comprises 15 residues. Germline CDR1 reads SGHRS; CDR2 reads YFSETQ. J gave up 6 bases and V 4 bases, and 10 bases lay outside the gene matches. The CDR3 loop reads CASSPDGDRGREQYF. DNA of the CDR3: TGCGCCAGCAGCCCCGACGGGGACAGGGGTCGCGAGCAGTACTTC.

The CDR3 DNA sequence: TGTGCCAGCAGTGATAATGTCCGCGGGGGCTACGAGCAGTACTTC. Amino acids: CASSDNVRGGYEQYF. This chain links TRBV6-4 with TRBJ2-7, with TRBD2 matching over 7 bases. Losses at the gene ends were 3 bases for V and 3 bases for J; bases not matched to a gene: 8. Germline loops: CDR1 MRHNA, CDR2 SNTAGT. This CDR3 has 15 residues.